The 10 T cell receptor beta chains in this list originate from one sample, sequenced in a study of breast tumors, draining lymph nodes, adjacent tissues. The lymph nodes were axillary draining lymph nodes from breast cancer patients. In TCRdb, the multiplex PCR reads were re-called with MiXCR into one record per CDR3 protein. The sample has about 150,000 distinct CDR3 sequences; 32% are singletons. Sequenced: axillary lymph node tissue. These receptors were obtained from a female donor with breast cancer. Some clones in this sample may be carry-over from other donors' samples.

For this clonotype: This is likely a read error, given that the CDR3 carries no conserved phenylalanine or tryptophan at its end. The J gene is TRBJ1-6, the V gene TRBV19, with D possibly being TRBD1 (6 bases). The CDR3 covers 15 residues. The germline V gene has CDR1 LNHDA and CDR2 SQIVND (reference sequence). CDR3 in amino acids: CACSTQGNNGSPLHL. In nucleotides, the CDR3 is TGTGCCTGTAGTACCCAGGGGAATAATGGCTCACCCCTCCACCTT.

This clonotype was recorded many times. The rearrangement links TRBV9 to TRBJ1-2; TRBD1 matches at 10 bases. V shed 4 bases, J shed 8 bases, and the junction held 8 bases outside the gene matches. This CDR3 is 14 amino acids long. The germline gives CDR1 SGDLS, CDR2 YYNGEE. The CDR3, as DNA: TGTGCCAGCAGCCCGGGACAGGGGCTCGGCGGCTACACCTTC. Protein: CASSPGQGLGGYTF.

This clonotype was counted a single time. Here the CDR3 omits its conserved ending phenylalanine or tryptophan, so a read error is the likely source. The V gene is TRBV20-1, the J gene TRBJ2-7; a weak D match, TRBD1 (5 bases). Germline CDR1 reads DFQATT; CDR2 reads SNEGSKA (reference sequence). Trimming shortened V by 3 bases and J by 3 bases, and 12 bases separated the two germline ends. There are 13 residues in the CDR3. In nucleotides, the CDR3 is TGCAGTGCTAGTGGTACAGGAATCTACGAGCAGTACTCC. Protein product: CSASGTGIYEQYS.

This clonotype has ten or more counts. J is TRBJ2-2 and V is TRBV19; 9 positions agree with TRBD1. Losses at the gene ends were 3 bases for V and 0 bases for J; bases not matched to a gene: 8. CDR3 length: 18 amino acids. Per germline, CDR1 LNHDA and CDR2 SQIVND (reference sequence). DNA of the CDR3: TGTGCCAGTAGTATCCGACAGGGGGTCGGGGCGAACACCGGGGAGCTGTTTTTT. It is translated as CASSIRQGVGANTGELFF.

This clonotype was seen repeatedly, ten times or more. Here the CDR3 DNA reads TGTGCCAGCAGCTTAAGGCAGTCCCTAAGCACCGGGGAGCTGTTTTTT. Amino acids: CASSLRQSLSTGELFF. This chain connects TRBV7-2 to TRBJ2-2; D unresolved. Germline CDR1 reads SGHTA; CDR2 reads FQGNSA. The CDR3 extends over 16 amino acids. Trimming removed 2 bases at V and 4 bases at J, with 14 bases between.

At least ten counts were recorded for this clonotype. The chain links TRBV6-6 to TRBJ2-7, with D tentatively TRBD1 (5 bases). The CDR3 has 14 residues. V was shortened by 2 bases and J by 0 bases, with 8 bases between the two germline ends. Germline lookup yields CDR1 MNHNY and CDR2 SVGAGI (reference sequence). The CDR3 region has the DNA TGTGCCAGCAGTTACGTCAGGGACTCCTACGAGCAGTACTTC. Residues: CASSYVRDSYEQYF.

This clonotype has ten or more counts. This may be a read error, as it is one base from a much larger clone. The gene calls are TRBV5-4 and TRBJ2-5; TRBD1 or TRBD2 may be the D gene (6 bases each). This CDR3 is 14 amino acids long. The germline V gene encodes CDR1 SGHNT and CDR2 YYREEE (reference sequence). V lost 0 bases and J lost 5, with 11 bases in between. The CDR3 DNA follows: TGTGCCAGCAGCTTGGCGGGGGCTAGGGAGACCCAGTACTTC. Its protein is CASSLAGARETQYF.

This clonotype was counted ten times or more. The chain has TRBV6-1 and TRBJ1-2, with TRBD1 identical over 11 bases. The germline V gene has CDR1 MNHNS and CDR2 SASEGT. The length of the CDR3 is 16 residues. Trimming at V came to 6 bases and at J to 3 bases, leaving 9 bases not matched to a gene. In DNA form, the CDR3 reads TGTGCCAGCAGCGCATTCCGGACAGGGGGCGACTATGGCTACACCTTC. Translated, it gives CASSAFRTGGDYGYTF.

As concerns this clonotype: The junction does not match germline at one end; this may be a read error. This rearrangement joins TRBV27 to TRBJ2-7; 7 nucleotides match TRBD1. The CDR3 runs 17 residues. The germline gives CDR1 MNHEY, CDR2 SMNVEV (reference sequence). In DNA form, the CDR3 reads TGTGCCAGCAGACAGGGGCAGAGTCCTCTGAGCTCCCACGAGCAGTACTTC. This encodes CASRQGQSPLSSHEQYF.

This clonotype was seen ten or more times. This sequence joins TRBV7-2 and TRBJ2-1; D could derive from TRBD1 or TRBD2 (5 bases each). Germline CDR1 SGHTA, CDR2 FQGNSA. The CDR3 covers 15 residues. The ends were cut back, 3 bases at V and 0 bases at J, with 9 bases in the middle. In nucleotides, the CDR3 is TGTGCCAGCAGCTTGGGACGTCCCTCCTACAATGAGCAGTTCTTC. Its translation: CASSLGRPSYNEQFF.